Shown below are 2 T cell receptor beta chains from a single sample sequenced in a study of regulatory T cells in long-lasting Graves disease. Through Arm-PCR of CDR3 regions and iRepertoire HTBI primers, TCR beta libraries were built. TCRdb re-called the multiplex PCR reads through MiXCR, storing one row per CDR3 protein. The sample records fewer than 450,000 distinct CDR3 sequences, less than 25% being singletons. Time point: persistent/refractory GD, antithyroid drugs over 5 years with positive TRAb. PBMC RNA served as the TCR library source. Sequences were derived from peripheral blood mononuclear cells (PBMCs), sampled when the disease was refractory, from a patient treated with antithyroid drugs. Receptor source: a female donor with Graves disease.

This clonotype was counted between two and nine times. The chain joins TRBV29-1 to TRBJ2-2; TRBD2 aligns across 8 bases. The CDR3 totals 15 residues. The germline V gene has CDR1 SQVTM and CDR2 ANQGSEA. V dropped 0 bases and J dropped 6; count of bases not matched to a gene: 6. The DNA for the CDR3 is TGCAGCGTTGAAGAGACTAGCGTTGTGCCCGGGGAGCTGTTTTTT. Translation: CSVEETSVVPGELFF.

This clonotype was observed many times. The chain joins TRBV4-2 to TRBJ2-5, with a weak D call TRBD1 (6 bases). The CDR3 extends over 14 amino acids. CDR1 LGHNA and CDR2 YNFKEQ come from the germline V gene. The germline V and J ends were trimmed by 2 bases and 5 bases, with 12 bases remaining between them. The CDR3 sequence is CASSQKTGKETQYF. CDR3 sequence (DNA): TGTGCCAGCAGCCAAAAAACAGGGAAGGAGACCCAGTACTTC.